A single sample gave rise to the 28 T cell receptor beta chains below, sequenced in a study of technical replicates of blood from a handful of donors. The repertoire was sequenced with immunoSEQ multiplex PCR; TCRdb's copy has only in-frame clones and lacks some. The table has about 70,000 clones, roughly 97% seen once; the top ten hold approximately 0.21%. Material: T cells isolated from PBMCs. These receptors were obtained from a human donor in good health.

V gene TRBV20-1 combines with J gene TRBJ1-1; no clear D. The germline V and J ends were trimmed by 2 bases and 3 bases, with 4 bases remaining between them. Germline assignment: CDR1 DFQATT and CDR2 SNEGSKA (reference sequence). This CDR3 region has 11 residues. In DNA form, the CDR3 reads TGCAGTGCTAGACCGGACACTGAAGCTTTCTTT. It specifies CSARPDTEAFF.

In this sample, this clone turned up once. The rearrangement uses TRBV6-5 and TRBJ2-5, with 7 bases fitting TRBD2. The germline V gene has CDR1 MNHEY and CDR2 SVGAGI. This CDR3 comprises 14 residues. After removal of 8 bases from V and 1 base from J, the junction contained 7 bases not matched to a gene. This CDR3 reads CASRDYPSQETQYF. The CDR3 DNA sequence: TGTGCCAGCCGGGACTACCCAAGCCAAGAGACCCAGTACTTC.

The chain joins TRBV5-1 to TRBJ2-7; 7 bases fit TRBD1. CDR3 length: 13 amino acids. V shed 5 bases, J shed 7 bases, and the junction held 9 bases outside the gene matches. Per the germline V gene, CDR1 is SGHRS and CDR2 is YFSETQ. The CDR3 loop is CASRLTGTEEQYF. CDR3 bases: TGCGCCAGCAGGCTGACAGGGACGGAGGAGCAGTACTTC.

This chain connects TRBV9 to TRBJ2-2; D might be TRBD1 (6 bases). The V and J ends lost 4 bases and 3 bases respectively, with 16 bases between them. CDR3 size: 16 residues. Germline lookup yields CDR1 SGDLS and CDR2 YYNGEE. DNA of the CDR3: TGTGCCAGCAGCATTGGACAGATCTTGGACACCGGGGAGCTGTTTTTT. This translates into CASSIGQILDTGELFF.

The gene calls are TRBV6-5 and TRBJ2-7; the match to TRBD2 covers 7 bases. This CDR3 comprises 15 residues. After removal of 6 bases from V and 1 base from J, the junction contained 9 bases not matched to a gene. Germline CDR1 MNHEY, CDR2 SVGAGI. CDR3 coding DNA: TGTGCCAGCAGGGCCCGAGGCGGGGGTTCCTACGAGCAGTACTTC. This encodes CASRARGGGSYEQYF.

The chain is built from TRBV30 and TRBJ1-4; D unclear. Trimming pared 5 bases from V and 3 bases from J, leaving 16 bases between. The CDR3 is 15 residues long. Germline V gives CDR1 GTSNPN, CDR2 SVGIG (reference sequence). Written as DNA, the CDR3 is TGTGCCTGGGCCGCCTCGGGCGGGGCTAATGAAAAACTGTTTTTT. Translation: CAWAASGGANEKLFF.

The chain joins TRBV6-5 to TRBJ2-3; 12 nucleotides line up with TRBD2. CDR3 length equals 16 residues. The V gene end was trimmed by 2 bases and the J gene end by 6 bases; junction bases not matched to a gene: 6. Per the germline V gene, CDR1 is MNHEY and CDR2 is SVGAGI. The DNA for the CDR3 is TGTGCCAGCAGTTACGCTAGCGGGGGGGCCGGGGATACGCAGTATTTT. As protein: CASSYASGGAGDTQYF.

The chain links TRBV29-1 to TRBJ2-5; D possibly corresponds to TRBD1 (7 bases). V gave up 7 bases and J gave up 6 bases, with 15 bases separating them. This CDR3 has 12 residues. The germline gives CDR1 SQVTM, CDR2 ANQGSEA. The CDR3 DNA follows: TGCAGCGCCCCGGCAGGGGGGAAGACCCAGTACTTC. Translated: CSAPAGGKTQYF.

The count of this clone is one. The CDR3 here is CASSSDRGNEKLFF. The CDR3, as DNA: TGTGCCAGTAGTTCGGACAGGGGTAATGAAAAACTGTTTTTT. V usage is TRBV19 and J usage is TRBJ1-4, with TRBD1 matching over 9 bases. The V segment lost 5 bases and the J segment 4 bases; nucleotides outside the gene matches: 2. From germline, CDR1 is LNHDA and CDR2 SQIVND (reference sequence). CDR3 length: 14 amino acids. The full variable domain, in which reference TRBV19 and TRBJ1-4 provide the parts outside the CDR3, is DGGITQSPKYLFRKEGQNVTLSCEQNLNHDAMYWYRQDPGQGLRLIYYSQIVNDFQKGDIAEGYSVSREKKESFPLTVTSAQKNPTAFYLCASSSDRGNEKLFFGSGTQLSVL.

J is TRBJ1-5 and V is TRBV29-1; possible D gene TRBD1, 5 bases. V gave up 5 bases and J gave up 0 bases, with 8 bases separating them. This CDR3 has 13 residues. Per germline, CDR1 SQVTM and CDR2 ANQGSEA. The CDR3 sequence: CSVRGNSNQPQHF. Written as DNA, the CDR3 is TGCAGCGTTAGGGGAAATAGCAATCAGCCCCAGCATTTT.

The V gene is TRBV6-6, the J gene TRBJ2-5; D might be TRBD2 (6 bases). Germline V gene lookup returns CDR1 MNHNY and CDR2 SVGAGI (reference sequence). CDR3 length: 14 amino acids. V was shortened by 11 bases and J by 1 base, with 17 bases between the two germline ends. CDR3 residues: CASLGGSSQETQYF. The CDR3 DNA follows: TGTGCCTCCCTCGGAGGGAGCTCCCAAGAGACCCAGTACTTC.

The chain uses TRBV11-2 and TRBJ1-2; D may be TRBD1 (6 bases). The V and J ends lost 5 bases and 7 bases respectively, with 14 bases between them. This CDR3 contains 13 residues. Germline assignment: CDR1 SGHAT and CDR2 FQNNGV. Here the CDR3 DNA reads TGTGCCAGCAGCACGGGACACGGTCGTGGCTACACCTTC. Encoded protein: CASSTGHGRGYTF.

This chain connects TRBV6-5 to TRBJ2-7, with 7 bases that match TRBD1. J lost 2 bases, V lost 8 bases, and 9 bases had no gene match. CDR1 MNHEY and CDR2 SVGAGI come from the germline V gene. The length of the CDR3 is 14 residues. The CDR3 sequence: CASLGQENPYEQYF. DNA of the CDR3: TGTGCCAGCCTTGGACAGGAAAACCCCTACGAGCAGTACTTC.

The chain has TRBV5-4 and TRBJ1-2; weak D call: TRBD1 (5 bases). The CDR3 is made up of 14 amino acids. The germline V gene encodes CDR1 SGHNT and CDR2 YYREEE (reference sequence). Trimming cost V 4 bases and J 8 bases, with 18 bases left between them. The DNA for the CDR3 is TGTGCCAGCAGCGGGTGGCGGGGGACTCGGGGCTACACCTTC. Translating it yields CASSGWRGTRGYTF.

This rearrangement joins TRBV19 to TRBJ1-3; D might be TRBD1 (5 bases). Germline V CDR1 and CDR2: LNHDA, SQIVND (reference sequence). The CDR3 is made up of 17 amino acids. V lost 10 bases and J 0 bases, leaving 22 bases between the germline ends. CDR3 nucleotide sequence: TGTGCCACCGAGGGGACTCCGGGCTTCCACTCTGGAAACACCATATATTTT. Translating gives CATEGTPGFHSGNTIYF. The whole variable domain, remainder taken from reference TRBV19 and TRBJ1-3, is DGGITQSPKYLFRKEGQNVTLSCEQNLNHDAMYWYRQDPGQGLRLIYYSQIVNDFQKGDIAEGYSVSREKKESFPLTVTSAQKNPTAFYLCATEGTPGFHSGNTIYFGEGSWLTVV.

The chain carries TRBV7-2 and TRBJ2-7, with D unclear. Germline V CDR1 and CDR2: SGHTA, FQGNSA. The length of the CDR3 is 14 residues. The V end lost 1 base, the J end lost 5 bases, and 12 bases lay between the germline ends. DNA for the CDR3: TGTGCCAGCAGCTTAGATTGGCAGATCCACGAGCAGTACTTC. Amino acids: CASSLDWQIHEQYF.

The chain links TRBV7-9 to TRBJ1-3; 8 nucleotides align to TRBD1. This CDR3 comprises 16 residues. The germline gives CDR1 SEHNR, CDR2 FQNEAQ (reference sequence). V shed 5 bases and J 1 base; nucleotides not matched to a gene: 7. The CDR3 region has the DNA TGTGCCAGCAGCGTCCAGGGGGCGCTTTCTGGAAACACCATATATTTT. Its protein product is CASSVQGALSGNTIYF.

This clone has just one count. The J gene is TRBJ1-4, the V gene TRBV5-1, with D tentatively TRBD1 (6 bases). CDR3 length equals 12 residues. V gave up 4 bases and J gave up 7 bases, with 8 bases separating them. Germline CDR1 and CDR2: SGHRS and YFSETQ. CDR3: CASSPDSEKLFF. The CDR3 nucleotides read TGCGCCAGCAGCCCGGACAGTGAAAAACTGTTTTTT.

This rearrangement joins TRBV11-3 to TRBJ1-2, with 7 positions matching TRBD1. The CDR3 totals 13 residues. V trimming: 5 bases; J trimming: 4 bases; junction bases outside the gene matches: 4. Germline V gene sequence: CDR1 SGHNT, CDR2 YENEEA. The CDR3 region is CASSPGQIYGYTF. The CDR3 nucleotides are TGTGCCAGCAGCCCGGGACAGATCTATGGCTACACCTTC.

V usage is TRBV7-9 and J usage is TRBJ2-5, with 9 bases that match TRBD1. The CDR3 extends over 16 amino acids. Trimming removed 5 bases from V and 5 bases from J; junction bases left unmatched: 12. Looked up from germline, CDR1 is SEHNR and CDR2 is FQNEAQ (reference sequence). CDR3 nucleotide sequence: TGTGCCAGCAGCACCGGTGGGACAGGGAGGCGGGAGACCCAGTACTTC. It is translated as CASSTGGTGRRETQYF.

This clone was seen just once. This sequence joins TRBV2 and TRBJ1-3; no definite D call. The CDR3 extends over 17 amino acids. Deletions cut 7 bases from V and 0 bases from J, with 19 bases between. Germline assignment: CDR1 SNHLY and CDR2 FYNNEI. As DNA, the CDR3 is TGTGCCAGCATCATTCTCGGTGACACAAGCTCTGGAAACACCATATATTTT. Translation: CASIILGDTSSGNTIYF.

The chain is built from TRBV5-1 and TRBJ2-7; TRBD2 is a possible D gene (6 bases). Germline assignment: CDR1 SGHRS and CDR2 YFSETQ. CDR3 length equals 15 residues. V shed 3 bases and J shed 2 bases, with 15 bases lying between them. CDR3 in amino acids: CASSSGGVPAYEQYF. In DNA form, the CDR3 reads TGCGCCAGCAGCTCAGGAGGGGTGCCTGCCTACGAGCAGTACTTC.

The J gene is TRBJ1-3, the V gene TRBV6-1; D possibly corresponds to TRBD1 (5 bases). Germline lookup yields CDR1 MNHNS and CDR2 SASEGT. The CDR3 is 16 amino acids. Trimming shortened V by 3 bases and J by 4 bases, and 16 bases separated the two germline ends. The CDR3, as DNA: TGTGCCAGCAGTGAGCGGGACCTAGCGTGGGGAAACACCATATATTTT. It translates to CASSERDLAWGNTIYF.

V gene TRBV2 combines with J gene TRBJ2-7; no clear D. Germline V gene data show CDR1 as SNHLY and CDR2 as FYNNEI. The CDR3 contains 12 residues. The V end lost 3 bases, the J end lost 3 bases, and 6 bases lay between the germline ends. CDR3 DNA sequence: TGTGCCAGCAGTGACTCAGTCTACGAGCAGTACTTC. Encoded protein: CASSDSVYEQYF.

Only a few counts were recorded for this clone. The chain uses TRBV10-3 and TRBJ1-2; 8 nucleotides line up with TRBD1. V shed 6 bases and J 4 bases; nucleotides not matched to a gene: 10. Germline-derived CDR1 and CDR2 are ENHRY and SYGVKD. The CDR3 runs to 15 residues. CDR3 bases: TGTGCCATCAGGGAACAGGGGGAGGCCATCTATGGCTACACCTTC. This codes for CAIREQGEAIYGYTF.

This chain connects TRBV7-9 to TRBJ1-3; unclear D gene. Germline CDR1 is SEHNR and CDR2 is FQNEAQ (reference sequence). V dropped 2 bases and J dropped 0 bases, with 5 bases sitting between them. There are 14 residues in the CDR3. CDR3 coding DNA: TGTGCCAGCAGCTTATCGGGCTCTGGAAACACCATATATTTT. Translation gives CASSLSGSGNTIYF.

J is TRBJ2-1 and V is TRBV27, with D possibly TRBD2 on 5 matching bases. The germline gives CDR1 MNHEY, CDR2 SMNVEV (reference sequence). The ends were cut back, 6 bases at V and 3 bases at J, with 12 bases in the middle. The CDR3 is made up of 14 amino acids. This chain's CDR3 is CASSLSDYYNEQFF. CDR3 in DNA: TGTGCCAGCAGCCTCTCTGACTACTACAATGAGCAGTTCTTC.

The J gene is TRBJ2-2, the V gene TRBV5-1; TRBD2 is a possible D gene (6 bases). This CDR3 spans 16 amino acids. In germline, CDR1 is SGHRS, CDR2 YFSETQ. Deletions cut 4 bases from V and 2 bases from J, with 15 bases between. The CDR3 bases are TGCGCCAGCAGCCTAGCTAGCGTCTCAAACACCGGGGAGCTGTTTTTT. Its translation: CASSLASVSNTGELFF.